This T cell receptor beta chain was identified during a study of siplizumab effects on memory and regulatory T cells. Assay used: immunoSEQ multiplex PCR; TCRdb lists only in-frame clones, some missing. In the table there are roughly 75,000 clones, 93% of which are singletons. This CDR3 comprises 12 residues. Germline CDR1 is SGHRS and CDR2 is YFSETQ. V shed 2 bases and J shed 5 bases, with 5 bases lying between them. Sequenced input: CD8+ T cells sorted from blood. The sequence was obtained from a human donor in good health. The chain is built from TRBV5-1 and TRBJ2-1; D unresolved. This CDR3 is CASSFGDNEQFF. CDR3 in DNA: TGCGCCAGCAGCTTTGGGGACAATGAGCAGTTCTTC.